The 23 T cell receptor beta chains given below trace back to one sample, sequenced in a study of blood T cell repertoires in COVID-19. TCRdb keeps only in-frame clones here, not all; method: immunoSEQ multiplex PCR. The sample records roughly 140,000 clones, about 85% being singletons. Sequences were obtained from peripheral blood. The receptors stem from an older woman with acute or convalescent COVID-19.

CDR3 sequence (DNA): TGTGCCAGCAGTCGGGACAGGGGGAATTCACCCCTCCACTTT. Encoded protein: CASSRDRGNSPLHF. The chain links TRBV5-4 to TRBJ1-6, with 11 bases that match TRBD1. The CDR3 spans 14 residues. J was trimmed by 7 bases and V by 5 bases; bases with no gene match: 2. CDR1 is SGHNT, CDR2 YYREEE, per germline (reference sequence).

The chain employs TRBV4-2 and TRBJ2-5; a possible D gene is TRBD2 (6 bases). Trimming pared 1 base from V and 4 bases from J, leaving 19 bases between. CDR1 is LGHNA, CDR2 YNFKEQ, per germline. The CDR3 loop spans 17 amino acids. CDR3 loop: CASSQGGGGERGETQYF. CDR3 coding DNA: TGTGCCAGCAGCCAAGGGGGCGGCGGGGAGAGGGGAGAGACCCAGTACTTC.

The chain is built from TRBV29-1 and TRBJ1-1; D perhaps matches TRBD1 (5 bases). Germline CDR1 reads SQVTM; CDR2 reads ANQGSEA. This CDR3 spans 13 amino acids. V lost 7 bases and J lost 1, with 13 bases in between. CDR3 nucleotide sequence: TGCAGCGCGTTGAGACAGCAGAACACTGAAGCTTTCTTT. Its translation: CSALRQQNTEAFF.

The rearrangement joins TRBV4-1 to TRBJ2-7; D ambiguous. This CDR3 comprises 13 residues. Germline V gene data show CDR1 as MGHRA and CDR2 as YSYEKL. The ends were cut back, 0 bases at V and 1 base at J, with 4 bases in the middle. The CDR3 region is CASSQDRSYEQYV. The DNA of the CDR3 is TGCGCCAGCAGCCAAGACCGGTCCTACGAGCAGTACGTC.

The chain is built from TRBV27 and TRBJ1-1, with TRBD1 matching over 8 bases. The J segment lost 5 bases and the V segment lost 5 bases, leaving 13 bases of the junction unmatched. Germline lookup yields CDR1 MNHEY and CDR2 SMNVEV (reference sequence). The CDR3 loop spans 16 amino acids. The CDR3 coding sequence is TGTGCCAGCAGTATCCTCCCGACAGGGGTAGGGACTGAAGCTTTCTTT. Its protein product is CASSILPTGVGTEAFF.

V gene TRBV7-2 combines with J gene TRBJ2-5; perhaps TRBD1 as D (5 bases). With 7 bases removed from V and 1 base from J, the gap between germline ends came to 13 bases. CDR1 and CDR2 (germline): SGHTA, FQGNSA. The CDR3 spans 14 residues. The CDR3, as DNA: TGTGCCAGCACCCAGACAGCCTTCCAAGAGACCCAGTACTTC. Amino acid sequence: CASTQTAFQETQYF.

The chain links TRBV6-1 to TRBJ1-5, with D unclear. The V gene's germline CDR1 is MNHNS and CDR2 SASEGT. The V gene lost 2 bases and the J gene lost 0 bases, with 11 bases spanning the gap. The CDR3 runs 16 residues. CDR3 DNA sequence: TGTGCCAGCAGTGAATCTACAAACTATAGCAATCAGCCCCAGCATTTT. Its translation: CASSESTNYSNQPQHF.

The chain has TRBV27 and TRBJ2-5; 7 nucleotides agree with TRBD1. Germline CDR1 and CDR2: MNHEY and SMNVEV (reference sequence). The CDR3 is 17 amino acids. The J segment lost 4 bases and the V segment lost 5 bases, leaving 16 bases of the junction unmatched. The CDR3 region is CASSPYTKTGLRETQYF. As DNA, the CDR3 is TGTGCCAGCAGTCCGTACACTAAGACAGGGCTCCGAGAGACCCAGTACTTC.

This clone was observed a handful of times. The chain links TRBV19 to TRBJ1-4, with 8 positions matching TRBD1. V trimming: 8 bases; J trimming: 2 bases; junction bases outside the gene matches: 7. CDR3 size: 15 residues. Per the germline V gene, CDR1 is LNHDA and CDR2 is SQIVND (reference sequence). The CDR3 DNA sequence: TGTGCCAGTTCAGACCGACAGGGGACTAATGAAAAACTGTTTTTT. This codes for CASSDRQGTNEKLFF.

The rearrangement uses TRBV7-2 and TRBJ1-1; D ambiguous. V shed 3 bases and J shed 8 bases, with 13 bases lying between them. In germline, CDR1 is SGHTA, CDR2 FQGNSA. The CDR3 covers 13 residues. The CDR3 here is CASSFGPVGEAFF. CDR3 DNA sequence: TGTGCCAGCAGCTTCGGCCCGGTGGGCGAAGCTTTCTTT.

The rearrangement links TRBV5-1 to TRBJ1-4, with TRBD1 identical over 9 bases. Germline-derived CDR1 and CDR2 are SGHRS and YFSETQ. The CDR3 has 15 residues. Germline trimming cut 6 bases from V and 5 bases from J; bases unmatched to any gene: 8. The CDR3: CASTLGTGRNEKLFF. In DNA form, the CDR3 reads TGCGCCAGCACTCTTGGGACAGGGCGAAATGAAAAACTGTTTTTT.

The chain links TRBV5-4 to TRBJ2-7, with unresolved D. This CDR3 comprises 12 residues. V was shortened by 0 bases and J by 7 bases, with 8 bases between the two germline ends. Per the germline V gene, CDR1 is SGHNT and CDR2 is YYREEE (reference sequence). The CDR3 here is CASSLGQSEQYF. CDR3 nucleotides: TGTGCCAGCAGCTTGGGTCAATCAGAGCAGTACTTC. The variable domain in full, completed from reference TRBV5-4 and TRBJ2-7, reads ETGVTQSPTHLIKTRGQQVTLRCSSQSGHNTVSWYQQALGQGPQFIFQYYREEENGRGNFPPRFSGLQFPNYSSELNVNALELDDSALYLCASSLGQSEQYFGPGTRLTVT.

The chain joins TRBV4-3 to TRBJ1-6; no reliable D call. The CDR3 has 16 amino acids. V lost 4 bases, J lost 7 bases, and 17 bases lay in between. Germline values: CDR1 LGHNA, CDR2 YSLEER. This chain's CDR3 is CASSPQDGSPNSPLHF. CDR3 nucleotide sequence: TGCGCCAGCAGCCCGCAAGACGGGTCACCAAATTCACCCCTCCACTTT.

Points on this clone: This specimen includes other DNA sequences encoding the same CDR3. The chain employs TRBV7-9 and TRBJ1-1, with D unresolved. CDR1 SEHNR and CDR2 FQNEAQ come from the germline V gene (reference sequence). This CDR3 has 14 residues. Trimming took 1 base from V and 1 from J, leaving 7 bases between them. The CDR3 here is CASSLVRGNTEAFF. CDR3 sequence (DNA): TGTGCCAGCAGCTTAGTTCGGGGGAACACTGAAGCTTTCTTT. The whole variable domain, remainder taken from reference TRBV7-9 and TRBJ1-1, is DTGVSQNPRHKITKRGQNVTFRCDPISEHNRLYWYRQTLGQGPEFLTYFQNEAQLEKSRLLSDRFSAERPKGSFSTLEIQRTEQGDSAMYLCASSLVRGNTEAFFGQGTRLTVV.

The V gene is TRBV19, the J gene TRBJ2-5; D call uncertain. Germline CDR1 and CDR2: LNHDA and SQIVND (reference sequence). There are 12 residues in the CDR3. V lost 5 bases and J lost 4, with 8 bases in between. The CDR3 DNA is TGTGCCAGTAGTCCCAGGCCAGAGACCCAGTACTTC. This codes for CASSPRPETQYF. The full variable domain, its missing parts supplied by reference TRBV19 and TRBJ2-5, is DGGITQSPKYLFRKEGQNVTLSCEQNLNHDAMYWYRQDPGQGLRLIYYSQIVNDFQKGDIAEGYSVSREKKESFPLTVTSAQKNPTAFYLCASSPRPETQYFGPGTRLLVL.

This clone was observed a single time. This chain links TRBV2 with TRBJ1-1; TRBD1 might be the D (5 bases). Trimming took off 6 bases at V and 3 bases at J, with 17 bases between the two ends. The CDR3 totals 15 residues. Looked up from germline, CDR1 is SNHLY and CDR2 is FYNNEI. CDR3 sequence: CASRPWGNDHTEAFF. CDR3 nucleotides: TGTGCCAGCAGACCCTGGGGCAATGACCACACTGAAGCTTTCTTT.

The chain combines TRBV19 with TRBJ1-5; D gene uncertain. The length of the CDR3 is 13 residues. Germline lookup yields CDR1 LNHDA and CDR2 SQIVND (reference sequence). Trimming took off 8 bases at V and 9 bases at J, with 17 bases between the two ends. Written as DNA, the CDR3 is TGTGCCAGTGAGGGCCGAGCCTATCGGCCCCAGCATTTT. Translation: CASEGRAYRPQHF.

The chain has TRBV2 and TRBJ1-5, with D maybe TRBD1 (5 bases). Germline assignment: CDR1 SNHLY and CDR2 FYNNEI. This CDR3 comprises 14 residues. V was pared by 3 bases and J by 4 bases, with 10 bases between. DNA for the CDR3: TGTGCCAGCAGTGATTGGGCAGGGAATCAGCCCCAGCATTTT. Its translation: CASSDWAGNQPQHF.

This clone was seen a handful of times. The chain employs TRBV29-1 and TRBJ2-6, with TRBD1 matching 9 bases. The trim removed 4 bases at V and 2 bases at J, leaving 3 bases unmatched. This CDR3 region has 15 residues. The germline V gene encodes CDR1 SQVTM and CDR2 ANQGSEA. CDR3 in DNA: TGCAGCGTTGTGGACAGGGGCCCTGGGGCCAACGTCCTGACTTTC. This translates into CSVVDRGPGANVLTF.

The chain combines TRBV3-1 (or the pseudogene TRBV3-2) with TRBJ1-1; the D gene is possibly TRBD1 (6 bases). The germline V gene encodes CDR1 LGHDT and CDR2 YNNKEL (reference sequence). The ends were cut back, 0 bases at V and 1 base at J, with 18 bases in the middle. This CDR3 region has 18 residues. The CDR3 DNA is TGTGCCAGCAGCCAAGAGTCGCGGGGGCGGAGGTGGAACACTGAAGCTTTCTTT. Encoded protein: CASSQESRGRRWNTEAFF.

The chain is built from TRBV5-6 and TRBJ2-5, with 9 bases fitting TRBD2. The length of the CDR3 is 17 residues. Germline loops: CDR1 SGHDT, CDR2 YYEEEE. V lost 0 bases, J lost 1 base, and 7 bases stayed unmatched. This CDR3 reads CASSLEVAGEIQETQYF. In nucleotides, the CDR3 is TGTGCCAGCAGCTTGGAGGTAGCGGGGGAGATCCAAGAGACCCAGTACTTC.

V gene TRBV11-3 combines with J gene TRBJ2-3; tentatively, D is TRBD2 (5 bases). The CDR3 covers 15 residues. Germline-derived CDR1 and CDR2 are SGHNT and YENEEA. The germline V and J ends were trimmed by 3 bases and 2 bases, with 12 bases remaining between them. CDR3 nucleotides: TGTGCCAGCAGCTTTGAGGGCAGGACCACAGATACGCAGTATTTT. It codes for CASSFEGRTTDTQYF.

The V gene is TRBV6-2 or TRBV6-3, the J gene TRBJ2-7; 8 bases fit TRBD1. Germline CDR1 is MNHEY and CDR2 is SVGEGT. The CDR3 is 15 amino acids. V lost 2 bases, J lost 2 bases, and 5 bases stayed unmatched. CDR3 in amino acids: CASSYGRGQAYEQYF. Written as DNA, the CDR3 is TGTGCCAGCAGTTACGGCAGGGGGCAGGCCTACGAGCAGTACTTC.